Below are 26 T cell receptor beta chains sequenced from a single sample in a study of cytomegalovirus exposure and HLA in healthy donors. Use of 60 Vbeta and 13 Jbeta primers characterized the PCR. Repertoires were generated with immunoSEQ multiplex PCR, while TCRdb's copy carries only in-frame clones and drops some. The profile covers 150,000 to 200,000 clones, with about four fifths appearing a single time and around 2.3% taken by the ten largest. Sequencing was done on a sample of PBMCs. These receptors were obtained from a woman aged 50 to 65 in good health and CMV-seronegative.

The chain has TRBV4-3 and TRBJ2-5; the match to TRBD2 covers 11 bases. Matching the DNA end better, TRBJ2-7 makes the J call doubtful. There are 16 residues in the CDR3. Germline V lookup: CDR1 LGHNA, CDR2 YSLEER. As DNA, the CDR3 is TGCGCCAGCAGCCAAGAACTAGCGGGGGCCCACTACGAGCAGTACTTC. It translates to CASSQELAGAHYEQYF.

The rearrangement joins TRBV19 to TRBJ2-7; D unclear. V lost 0 bases to trimming and J lost 1 base, with 13 bases between them. The length of the CDR3 is 16 residues. Germline V lookup: CDR1 LNHDA, CDR2 SQIVND (reference sequence). The CDR3 nucleotides read TGTGCCAGTAGTATAGACCACCTACCAAAGTCCTACGAGCAGTACTTC. As protein: CASSIDHLPKSYEQYF.

The CDR3 DNA sequence: TGTGCCAGCAGCTCAGACCGCTGGGCAACAGATACGCAGTATTTT. Its protein product is CASSSDRWATDTQYF. This chain uses TRBV7-2 with TRBJ2-3; unclear D gene. The CDR3 spans 15 residues. The V and J ends lost 4 bases and 3 bases respectively, with 14 bases between them. Germline-derived CDR1 and CDR2 are SGHTA and FQGNSA.

The V call is TRBV9, the J call TRBJ2-2, with D perhaps TRBD2 (6 bases). The CDR3 covers 17 residues. Germline CDR1 and CDR2: SGDLS and YYNGEE. Trimming stripped 4 bases from V and 1 base from J, with 17 bases between. The CDR3 is CASSLGPGGMNTGELFF. The CDR3 DNA reads as TGTGCCAGCAGCTTAGGACCGGGCGGGATGAACACCGGGGAGCTGTTTTTT.

The rearrangement links TRBV7-2 to TRBJ1-2; TRBD1 aligns across 7 bases. Losses at the gene ends were 5 bases for V and 7 bases for J; bases not matched to a gene: 7. The germline gives CDR1 SGHTA, CDR2 FQGNSA. The CDR3 has 13 amino acids. CDR3 region: CASSPDRKGGYTF. CDR3 DNA: TGTGCCAGCAGCCCGGACAGGAAGGGTGGCTACACCTTC.

V gene TRBV5-1 combines with J gene TRBJ2-5, with D possibly being TRBD1 (6 bases). Germline CDR1 reads SGHRS; CDR2 reads YFSETQ. V shed 4 bases and J shed 2 bases, with 18 bases lying between them. The CDR3 covers 16 residues. For the CDR3, the DNA is TGCGCCAGCAGCAAGGTACGACAGGATCGGCAAGAGACCCAGTACTTC. Protein: CASSKVRQDRQETQYF.

The chain's CDR3 is CASSERGFTEAFF. The CDR3 DNA follows: TGTGCCAGCAGTGAAAGAGGGTTCACTGAAGCTTTCTTT. The chain combines TRBV6-1 with TRBJ1-1; D is undetermined. Germline CDR1 is MNHNS and CDR2 is SASEGT. V lost 2 bases and J 4 bases, leaving 8 bases between the germline ends. CDR3 length: 13 residues.

The genes are TRBV5-4 and TRBJ2-7; 9 bases fit TRBD2. This CDR3 is 15 amino acids long. The V gene end was trimmed by 4 bases and the J gene end by 6 bases; junction bases not matched to a gene: 11. Germline V gives CDR1 SGHNT, CDR2 YYREEE (reference sequence). CDR3 sequence: CASSLGTSRGGEQYF. CDR3 DNA: TGTGCCAGCAGCCTGGGGACTAGCAGGGGCGGCGAGCAGTACTTC.

This chain connects TRBV11-3 to TRBJ1-1, with unresolved D. The CDR3 spans 13 residues. V lost 3 bases and J lost 1, with 6 bases in between. From germline, CDR1 is SGHNT and CDR2 YENEEA. Written as DNA, the CDR3 is TGTGCCAGCAGCTTCGGTCCGAACACTGAAGCTTTCTTT. It yields the protein CASSFGPNTEAFF.

The chain couples TRBV6-6 to TRBJ2-2, with TRBD1 as a possible D gene (6 bases). The germline V and J ends were trimmed by 4 bases and 2 bases, with 11 bases remaining between them. The germline gives CDR1 MNHNY, CDR2 SVGAGI (reference sequence). This CDR3 is 15 amino acids long. In DNA form, the CDR3 reads TGTGCCAGCAGTTCGCACAGGGACAACACCGGGGAGCTGTTTTTT. Translated, it gives CASSSHRDNTGELFF.

This sequence joins TRBV5-1 and TRBJ1-2; D remains ambiguous. From germline, CDR1 is SGHRS and CDR2 YFSETQ. The V gene lost 0 bases and the J gene lost 5 bases, with 14 bases spanning the gap. This CDR3 has 15 amino acids. CDR3 amino acids: CASSLDPLPLYGYTF. In nucleotides, the CDR3 is TGCGCCAGCAGCTTGGATCCCCTACCCCTTTATGGCTACACCTTC.

The rearrangement uses TRBV2 and TRBJ2-7, with TRBD1 identical over 8 bases. The CDR3 loop spans 14 amino acids. Unmatched junction bases numbered 10, after V lost 7 bases and J lost 5 bases. Germline CDR1 SNHLY, CDR2 FYNNEI. The CDR3 reads CASTPDRALDEQYF. CDR3 DNA sequence: TGTGCCAGCACCCCGGACAGGGCGCTCGACGAGCAGTACTTC.

The chain uses TRBV10-3 and TRBJ2-5; D possibly corresponds to TRBD1 (5 bases). The CDR3 loop spans 16 amino acids. Between the trimmed V and J ends, which lost 4 bases and 0 bases, there was a span of 15 bases. Germline V gives CDR1 ENHRY, CDR2 SYGVKD. CDR3: CAISVGFDSDQETQYF. CDR3 DNA: TGTGCCATCAGTGTAGGGTTCGACAGCGACCAAGAGACCCAGTACTTC.

The chain couples TRBV5-6 to TRBJ1-1; weak D call: TRBD1 (5 bases). CDR1 SGHDT and CDR2 YYEEEE come from the germline V gene. The V and J ends lost 0 bases and 4 bases respectively, with 10 bases between them. The CDR3 contains 14 residues. As DNA, the CDR3 is TGTGCCAGCAGCTTGGGGGGGGGTGTCACTGAAGCTTTCTTT. It is translated as CASSLGGGVTEAFF.

The rearrangement uses TRBV6-1 and TRBJ2-5; TRBD2 matches at 7 bases. V was pared by 1 base and J by 11 bases, with 7 bases of the junction left unmatched. Germline values: CDR1 MNHNS, CDR2 SASEGT. This CDR3 is built from 13 residues. The CDR3 reads CASSEERGWEQYF. For the CDR3, the DNA is TGTGCCAGCAGTGAAGAGCGGGGCTGGGAGCAGTACTTC.

The chain is built from TRBV5-1 and TRBJ2-5; TRBD1 is a possible D gene (6 bases). CDR1 is SGHRS and CDR2 is YFSETQ in the germline V gene. Trimming took 0 bases from V and 0 from J, leaving 9 bases between them. The CDR3 loop spans 15 amino acids. CDR3 amino acids: CASSLAGVYQETQYF. The DNA for the CDR3 is TGCGCCAGCAGCTTGGCAGGGGTATACCAAGAGACCCAGTACTTC.

The J gene is TRBJ2-7, the V gene TRBV28, with D tentatively TRBD2 (6 bases). CDR3 length: 14 residues. V was pared by 7 bases and J by 2 bases, with 15 bases between. Germline CDR1 is MDHEN and CDR2 is SYDVKM. The CDR3 nucleotides are TGTGCCAGCACGGAGCGGGTGGTCCCCTACGAGCAGTACTTC. As protein: CASTERVVPYEQYF.

The J gene is TRBJ2-7, the V gene TRBV19; 9 positions agree with TRBD1. CDR3 length equals 14 residues. J was trimmed by 1 base and V by 6 bases; bases with no gene match: 4. CDR1 is LNHDA and CDR2 is SQIVND in the germline V gene (reference sequence). The CDR3 spells CASRDRGSSYEQYF. DNA of the CDR3: TGTGCCAGTAGGGACAGGGGATCGTCCTACGAGCAGTACTTC.

The chain carries TRBV29-1 and TRBJ1-3; TRBD1 is a possible D gene (5 bases). Trimming removed 4 bases at V and 2 bases at J, with 9 bases between. Germline-derived CDR1 and CDR2 are SQVTM and ANQGSEA. The CDR3 is 13 residues long. DNA for the CDR3: TGCAGCGTTGGGGCAGGGACTGGAAACACCATATATTTT. Translating it yields CSVGAGTGNTIYF.

This clone is a singleton in its sample. The V call is TRBV7-2, the J call TRBJ1-5; D possibly corresponds to TRBD1 (5 bases). This CDR3 is 14 amino acids long. Per the germline V gene, CDR1 is SGHTA and CDR2 is FQGNSA. Trimming removed 5 bases at V and 7 bases at J, with 15 bases between. The CDR3 here is CASSPTVLKQPQHF. The DNA for the CDR3 is TGTGCCAGCAGCCCGACAGTCCTCAAGCAGCCCCAGCATTTT.

The chain is built from TRBV27 and TRBJ1-5, with D unclear. The germline gives CDR1 MNHEY, CDR2 SMNVEV (reference sequence). The CDR3 is 18 amino acids. With 4 bases removed from V and 0 bases from J, the gap between germline ends came to 19 bases. CDR3 in DNA: TGTGCCAGCAGTTCTGTGAGCGATCGAGGTTATAGCAATCAGCCCCAGCATTTT. Protein sequence: CASSSVSDRGYSNQPQHF.

The rearrangement joins TRBV5-4 to TRBJ2-1, with 14 bases that match TRBD2. Per germline, CDR1 SGHNT and CDR2 YYREEE (reference sequence). The CDR3 loop spans 17 amino acids. After removal of 4 bases from V and 9 bases from J, the junction contained 12 bases not matched to a gene. CDR3: CASSLGTSGSSRREQFF. In DNA, the CDR3 is TGTGCCAGCAGCCTGGGGACTAGCGGGAGCTCTCGCCGTGAGCAGTTCTTC.

This chain uses TRBV10-3 with TRBJ2-7, with D possibly matching TRBD1 (6 bases). Germline CDR1 reads ENHRY; CDR2 reads SYGVKD. V lost 0 bases, J lost 3 bases, and 12 bases lay in between. The CDR3 has 15 residues. CDR3 nucleotides: TGTGCCATCAGTGAGTCGGAGCCGGGACACTACGAGCAGTACTTC. It codes for CAISESEPGHYEQYF.

As to this clone: The junction and the germline gene differ at one end; a read error may be behind it. This chain joins TRBV7-9 and TRBJ2-4; D perhaps matches TRBD2 (5 bases). The CDR3 totals 15 residues. Germline V gene sequence: CDR1 SEHNR, CDR2 FQNEAQ (reference sequence). CDR3 amino acids: CSSSSVVATGDIQYF. The CDR3 DNA reads TGTTCCAGCAGCTCCGTCGTAGCCACCGGGGACATTCAGTACTTC.

The CDR3 sequence is CASTGTPSYEQYF. CDR3 coding DNA: TGTGCCAGCACCGGGACACCCTCCTACGAGCAGTACTTC. The V gene is TRBV6-1, the J gene TRBJ2-7, with a tentative D call TRBD1 (6 bases). This CDR3 spans 13 amino acids. Germline V gene sequence: CDR1 MNHNS, CDR2 SASEGT. V was cut by 7 bases and J by 0 bases, with 10 bases left in between.

The chain carries TRBV13 and TRBJ2-5; D uncertain. This CDR3 spans 16 amino acids. Between the trimmed V and J ends, which lost 4 bases and 0 bases, there was a span of 15 bases. Germline CDR1 reads PRHDT; CDR2 reads FYEKMQ (reference sequence). DNA for the CDR3: TGTGCCAGCAGCTCCAAAGAGGAACCGTACCAAGAGACCCAGTACTTC. It encodes CASSSKEEPYQETQYF.